A selection of T cell receptor beta chains follows, all from one sample in a study of cytomegalovirus exposure and HLA in healthy donors. Sequencing used immunoSEQ multiplex PCR; TCRdb keeps in-frame clones, though not all of them. In all, the sample yields about 110,000 clones. Sequences were obtained from PBMCs. These receptors were obtained from a man younger than 45 in good health and CMV-seronegative. Each CDR3 is given with its conserved first and last residue. The D gene is left open where the match is weak.

cdr3_nt,cdr3_aa,j_call,d_call,v_call
TGCGCCAGCAGCCAAGATCTGAGTAAAGGCCGGACAGGGAACACCGGGGAGCTGTTTTTT,CASSQDLSKGRTGNTGELFF,TRBJ2-2,TRBD1,TRBV4-1
TGTGCCAGTAGTCGTGGACAGTTAGCAACTAATGAAAAACTGTTTTTT,CASSRGQLATNEKLFF,TRBJ1-4,-,TRBV19
TGTGCCAGCAGCAGACTAAACCCTAGCGGGGGGGCCTTGGATACGCAGTATTTT,CASSRLNPSGGALDTQYF,TRBJ2-3,TRBD2,TRBV7-2
TGTGCCTGGAGGGGGGGCTACGAGCAGTACTTC,CAWRGGYEQYF,TRBJ2-7,-,TRBV30
TGCGCCAGCAGCCCCCCTCGCGGGGTTGCTCCAGCGGATGGCTACACCTTC,CASSPPRGVAPADGYTF,TRBJ1-2,-,TRBV5-1
TGTGCCAGCAGTTTGGGGACAGGGTACAATTCACCCCTCCACTTT,CASSLGTGYNSPLHF,TRBJ1-6,TRBD1,TRBV27
TGCAGCGTTGGAAACAGGGCGAGCACAGATACGCAGTATTTT,CSVGNRASTDTQYF,TRBJ2-3,-,TRBV29-1
TGTGCCAGCAGGGGAGGGGGGACAGGGGGCCACGAGCAGTACTTC,CASRGGGTGGHEQYF,TRBJ2-7,TRBD1,TRBV6-5
TGCGCCAGCAGCCGCCTACTAGCGGGGGCATCCTACGAGCAGTACTTC,CASSRLLAGASYEQYF,TRBJ2-7,TRBD2,TRBV4-1
TGTGCCAGCAGCTCGACAGGGTTAGTGGCTGAAGCTTTCTTT,CASSSTGLVAEAFF,TRBJ1-1,TRBD1,TRBV5-4
TGTGCCAGCTCCCACACAAAGAACACTGAAGCTTTCTTT,CASSHTKNTEAFF,TRBJ1-1,-,TRBV18
TGTGCCAGCAGGCATCTCAACCAACTCGCGTGGAACACCATATATTTT,CASRHLNQLAWNTIYF,TRBJ1-3,-,TRBV7-9
TGTGCCAGCAGCCCCCCGGGACTCAGAATGAAGACCCAGTACTTC,CASSPPGLRMKTQYF,TRBJ2-5,-,TRBV4-2
TGTGCCTGGGTGAAGAGCTCCTACAATGAGCAGTTCTTC,CAWVKSSYNEQFF,TRBJ2-1,-,TRBV30
TGTGCCAGCAGCCAAAGGGGGACTAGCGGGGATAATGAGCAGTTCTTC,CASSQRGTSGDNEQFF,TRBJ2-1,TRBD2,TRBV4-2
TGTGCCAGCTCCCAGGGGTCGAATCAGCCCCAGCATTTT,CASSQGSNQPQHF,TRBJ1-5,-,TRBV21-1
TGCGCCAGCAGCCTATCCGGGGGGGTTGCCTACAATGAGCAGTTCTTC,CASSLSGGVAYNEQFF,TRBJ2-1,TRBD2,TRBV5-1
TGCGCCAGCAGCGAGGGACTAGCGGCCGATACGCAGTATTTT,CASSEGLAADTQYF,TRBJ2-3,TRBD2,TRBV5-1
TGTGCCTGGAGTAGGACAGTTGGAGGCTACACCTTC,CAWSRTVGGYTF,TRBJ1-2,-,TRBV30
TGTGCCAGCAGCCAAGATGGTTCCAGGGTCGGGGCCAACGTCCTGACTTTC,CASSQDGSRVGANVLTF,TRBJ2-6,-,TRBV14
TGTGCCAGCAGTGAAGCCCAGCGGACCCCCTACGAGCAGTACTTC,CASSEAQRTPYEQYF,TRBJ2-7,-,TRBV2
TGTGCCAGCAGTGAAGGCCGGTATGGCTACACCTTC,CASSEGRYGYTF,TRBJ1-2,-,TRBV6-1
TGTGCCAGCAGCGTTAGCGGGGAGCCATACAATGAGCAGTTCTTC,CASSVSGEPYNEQFF,TRBJ2-1,TRBD2,TRBV9
TGTGCCAGCAGTCGGGACAGGGCCGATGAGCAGTTCTTC,CASSRDRADEQFF,TRBJ2-1,TRBD1,TRBV2
TGTGCCAGCAGCCGGGACAGGGCAAACTACAATGAGCAGTTCTTC,CASSRDRANYNEQFF,TRBJ2-1,TRBD1,TRBV5-5
TGTGCCAGCAGGGTAGCGGTATCCTACGAGCAGTACTTC,CASRVAVSYEQYF,TRBJ2-7,-,TRBV6-4
TGTGCCAGCAGCTTAGGACTAGCGGGGGGGGTTTTAGATGAGCAGTTCTTC,CASSLGLAGGVLDEQFF,TRBJ2-1,TRBD2,TRBV7-6
TGTGCCAGCAGCCAGACCTTAGCGGGAATATGGGAGACCCAGTACTTC,CASSQTLAGIWETQYF,TRBJ2-5,TRBD2,TRBV4-2